The sequence of this TCR beta chain was determined in a study of regulatory T cells in long-lasting Graves disease. Study outcomes and limitations: Researchers examined only peripheral blood and not thyroid tissue.

Regarding this clonotype: Antigen unknown.

iRepertoire HTBI primers and Arm-PCR of CDR3 regions built TCR beta libraries. TCRdb fed the multiplex PCR reads into MiXCR, producing one record per CDR3 protein. Among approximately 690,000 distinct CDR3 sequences listed, around 30% were seen once. This sample's time point: persistent/refractory GD, antithyroid drugs over 5 years with positive TRAb. The TCR library was made from RNA that had been extracted from PBMCs in TRIzol. V gave up 7 bases and J gave up 7 bases, with 22 bases separating them. Germline CDR1 reads MNHEY; CDR2 reads SMNVEV (reference sequence). The CDR3 sequence is 15 residues long.

This TCR derives from a female donor with Graves disease. The sequenced sample was peripheral blood mononuclear cells (PBMCs), obtained when the disease was refractory, from a patient treated with antithyroid drugs. The genes are TRBV27 and TRBJ1-2, with TRBD1 as a possible D gene (5 bases). The CDR3 sequence: CASNGGPGLFSGYTF. In DNA form, the CDR3 reads TGTGCCAGCAACGGGGGACCGGGACTTTTCAGTGGCTACACCTTC.